The source of this T cell receptor beta chain is a study of identifying expanded T cells in peripheral blood. Germline V gene sequence: CDR1 MNHEY, CDR2 SMNVEV (reference sequence). With 3 bases removed from V and 7 bases from J, the gap between germline ends came to 10 bases. The CDR3 extends over 13 amino acids. Clones were sequenced by immunoSEQ multiplex PCR, and TCRdb holds only the in-frame ones, with some missing. The sample records 45,000 to 65,000 clones, 82% being singletons. The rearrangement joins TRBV27 to TRBJ2-1, with D perhaps matching TRBD1 (5 bases). Sequenced: blood. The sequence came from a person between 18 and 75 years old in good health. Here the CDR3 reads CASSFPGWNEQFF. CDR3 sequence (DNA): TGTGCCAGCAGTTTCCCAGGGTGGAATGAGCAGTTCTTC.